Included here is one TCR beta chain sequence, with context. This clone has ten or more counts. Its antigen has not been determined. The record has no base qualities; no much larger clone is one base away. The data belong to a study of blood T cell repertoires in COVID-19 (dated by TCRdb to 2018 to 2020). Turning to the overall study: ImmuneRACE Cohort 3 recovered participants were defined by two consecutive negative NP/OP PCR tests, healthcare professional clearance, or symptom resolution. Collaborator samples came from the United States, Italy and Spain and covered acute and convalescent phases of COVID-19. The prospective study material was composed of cDNA or gDNA derived from T cells, B-cell-depleted T cells, or PBMCs. The dataset comprised deeply sampled blood TCRbeta repertoires from subjects exposed to, actively infected with, or recovered from COVID-19. A freely available public database, intended as a resource for researchers studying the immune response to SARS-CoV-2, is where the repertoires were released. The samples were drawn from two sources: the first 160 participants of the ongoing ImmuneRACE study, and fewer than 1,500 subjects contributed by 6 global collaborators. A de-identified subject ID, COVID-19 status, age in years and sex were almost always included in the sample metadata. Where available, HLA class I and class II types were obtained from metadata supplied by the sample provider rather than from assay-based typing.

TCRbeta CDR3 regions were amplified from genomic DNA using the immunoSEQ Assay, a bias-controlled multiplex PCR. The published analysis was carried out like this. Within the assay, amplification of reference gene primers was used to estimate how many nucleated cells each sample contained. To quantify the absolute abundance of each unique TCRbeta CDR3 rearrangement, sequence reads were collapsed and filtered. For each sample, productive Simpson clonality was calculated as the square root of Simpson's diversity index across productive rearrangements. Here the immuneACCESS table is served through TCRdb, limited to in-frame sequences with V and J called. Missing clones are a known gap in these copies; in checked studies unresolved V genes cover under half, and the rest lacks a known reason. D and trimming were read from the DNA, whereas the V and J calls and clone size are those reported in that table. Across this sample there are hundreds of thousands of clones, with 85% to 90% seen only once. Approximately 2% of the sample lies in the top ten.

From cysteine to phenylalanine, the CDR3 is 17 amino acids long. Only CDR3 DNA remains: 51 bases, in frame from the first base. The germline V and J ends show losses of 3 bases and 5 bases respectively, and no gene match explains 9 bases of the junction. Via the germline V gene, CDR1 is KGHDR and CDR2 SFDVKD. Participants in the prospective study were aged roughly 18 to 90 years, lived in under 30 United States geographic areas, and enrolled through a virtual design. Cohort assignment in the prospective study relied on participant-reported clinical history from a screening survey and a study questionnaire. Each participant in the prospective study had whole blood, serum and a nasopharyngeal or oropharyngeal swab collected by mobile phlebotomists. Prospective study participants could optionally give additional blood draws and questionnaires over an approximately 2-month period. Before DNA extraction, blood samples from the prospective study were shipped at room temperature or frozen.

Paper-wide results and their limitations: How much clinical and demographic metadata was included differed by source and by participant, and the metadata was provided uncurated.

The origin of this receptor is a woman aged 60 to 75 in a cohort exposed to, infected with or recovered from COVID-19 (not recorded which). The sample taken for sequencing was PBMCs or T cells enriched from blood (not recorded which). The rearranged chain carries TRBV24-1 and TRBJ2-5, with 12 junctional bases fitting TRBD2. This receptor has the CDR3 CATSDRMTSGSKETQYF. The DNA sequence is as follows: TGTGCCACCAGTGATCGAATGACTAGCGGGAGTAAGGAGACCCAGTACTTC.